This T cell receptor (beta chain) is drawn from a study of T cells after yellow fever vaccination. On this clonotype itself: Its antigen is not known.

It was through 5'RACE template switching that TCR cDNA was made, with a universal primer site and UMIs added. TCRdb re-called the 5' RACE reads with MiXCR, one entry per CDR3 protein. The repertoire holds hundreds of thousands of distinct CDR3 sequences, with around an eighth as singletons. CDR1 SEHNR and CDR2 FQNEAQ come from the germline V gene (reference sequence). The CDR3 extends over 13 amino acids. V lost 4 bases and J lost 5, with 12 bases in between. Study-level findings and limits: A large majority of primary-vaccination clones showed up again after the booster (under 98% CD4, around 88% CD8). A weaker secondary response peaked on day 5, the primary on day 15.

This chain links TRBV7-9 with TRBJ2-7; no clear D gene. The specimen was PBMCs, collected on the day of the yellow fever booster vaccination. The TCR sequence derives from a young man who received the YFV17D yellow fever vaccine. CDR3 DNA: TGTGCCAGCAGCTGGCTGGGAACCGACGAGCAGTACTTC. Protein sequence: CASSWLGTDEQYF.